This T cell receptor (beta chain) was retrieved from a study of cytomegalovirus exposure and HLA in healthy donors. Study-level information: Earlier sequencing of about 179 million T cells yielded under 120 million unique TCR beta sequences.

Points on this clone: Its antigen remains unknown.

Study conclusions and caveats: Other equally common chains were less clonally expanded than HLA-associated TCR beta chains, a later analysis showed. Most TCR sequences proved rare, with some public TCRs found in many donors. Association of roughly 18,000 TCR beta sequences with HLA alleles was found at 0.05 false discovery rate in a later analysis.

PCR employed 60 Vbeta and 13 Jbeta primers. Repertoires were generated with immunoSEQ multiplex PCR, while TCRdb's copy carries only in-frame clones and drops some. This sample carries approximately 130,000 clones, around 83% of them seen once, and the ten largest clones take 6.7%. Germline CDR1 is SGHNT and CDR2 is YYREEE (reference sequence). This CDR3 has 13 amino acids. The ends were cut back, 1 base at V and 1 base at J, with 6 bases in the middle. The chain joins TRBV5-4 to TRBJ2-7; D not resolved. Sample: PBMCs. This clonotype originated in a woman in her 30s in good health and CMV-seropositive. Here the CDR3 reads CASSLPLSYEQYF. As DNA, the CDR3 is TGTGCCAGCAGCTTGCCTCTTTCCTACGAGCAGTACTTC. Full variable domain (remainder filled in from reference TRBV5-4 and TRBJ2-7): ETGVTQSPTHLIKTRGQQVTLRCSSQSGHNTVSWYQQALGQGPQFIFQYYREEENGRGNFPPRFSGLQFPNYSSELNVNALELDDSALYLCASSLPLSYEQYFGPGTRLTVT.